A single sample is the source of the 32 T cell receptor beta chains below, sequenced in a study of T cells in Graves' hyperthyroidism and ophthalmopathy. The investigators amplified TCR beta CDR3 regions from RNA transcripts. TCR CDR3 regions were first amplified by RT-PCR with HTBI primers. Using its own MiXCR run on the multiplex PCR reads, TCRdb lists one record per CDR3 protein. Seen here are hundreds of thousands of distinct CDR3 sequences, around 24% observed once, and the top ten hold roughly 12%. The source material was blood. The receptors derive from a woman aged 25 to 45 with Graves' ophthalmopathy.

This clonotype has at least ten counts. V is TRBV2 and J is TRBJ2-7; 12 bases are shared with TRBD1. This CDR3 is built from 14 residues. V was pared by 6 bases and J by 5 bases, with 5 bases of the junction left unmatched. Germline V gene data show CDR1 as SNHLY and CDR2 as FYNNEI. This chain's CDR3 is CASSSGTGGNEQYF. The DNA for the CDR3 is TGTGCCAGCAGCTCCGGGACAGGGGGCAACGAGCAGTACTTC.

The rearrangement links TRBV6-2 or TRBV6-3 to TRBJ2-7, with 8 bases fitting TRBD1. CDR1 and CDR2 (germline): MNHEY, SVGEGT. The CDR3 has 15 residues. V lost 1 base, J lost 1 base, and 3 bases stayed unmatched. CDR3 DNA: TGTGCCAGCAGTTACTTCGGACAGGGATCCTACGAGCAGTACTTC. This sequence encodes CASSYFGQGSYEQYF.

The V gene is TRBV5-1, the J gene TRBJ2-7; D remains ambiguous. The CDR3 loop spans 15 amino acids. V lost 4 bases, J lost 5 bases, and 19 bases lay in between. CDR1 is SGHRS, CDR2 YFSETQ, per germline. DNA for the CDR3: TGCGCCAGCAGCCTGGGGTTGGGTGAGATCGACGAGCAGTACTTC. Translation gives CASSLGLGEIDEQYF.

The chain combines TRBV27 with TRBJ1-1; 11 bases are a match to TRBD1. Germline CDR1 MNHEY, CDR2 SMNVEV (reference sequence). Trimming cost V 5 bases and J 1 base; bases outside gene matches: 6. This CDR3 has 16 residues. In nucleotides, the CDR3 is TGTGCCAGCAGTACCCCGGGACAGGGGGGGAACACTGAAGCTTTCTTT. Translation gives CASSTPGQGGNTEAFF.

This clonotype was seen repeatedly, ten times or more. J is TRBJ2-5 and V is TRBV10-3; D is possibly TRBD2 (5 bases). V shed 2 bases and J shed 4 bases, with 8 bases lying between them. CDR1 ENHRY and CDR2 SYGVKD come from the germline V gene. The CDR3 is 13 residues long. CDR3 nucleotide sequence: TGTGCCATCAGTGAGGCGGGTTCAGAGACCCAGTACTTC. Encoded protein: CAISEAGSETQYF.

In this sample, this clonotype turned up many times. The chain is built from TRBV6-1 and TRBJ2-7, with D maybe TRBD1 (6 bases). Germline CDR1 and CDR2: MNHNS and SASEGT. The germline V and J ends were trimmed by 6 bases and 0 bases, with 15 bases remaining between them. There are 15 residues in the CDR3. The DNA of the CDR3 is TGTGCCAGCAGCCCCAGACAGGCCTCCTCCTACGAGCAGTACTTC. Translation gives CASSPRQASSYEQYF.

In this sample, this clonotype turned up many times. The genes are TRBV6-1 and TRBJ2-7; unclear D gene. Germline-derived CDR1 and CDR2 are MNHNS and SASEGT. Trimming removed 2 bases at V and 2 bases at J, with 7 bases between. The CDR3 is 13 amino acids. CDR3 bases: TGTGCCAGCAGTGAACTATCGACCTACGAGCAGTACTTC. Its protein product is CASSELSTYEQYF.

This clonotype appeared many times. The chain is built from TRBV11-2 and TRBJ1-1; no definite D call. The CDR3 is 16 amino acids. The V end was cut by 5 bases, the J end by 1 base, with 17 bases between. Germline values: CDR1 SGHAT, CDR2 FQNNGV. This chain's CDR3 is CASSESRRESNTEAFF. The CDR3 nucleotides read TGTGCCAGCAGCGAATCACGTCGGGAATCGAACACTGAAGCTTTCTTT.

This clonotype came up once. V usage is TRBV7-2 and J usage is TRBJ2-7; 7 nucleotides match TRBD2. Per the germline V gene, CDR1 is SGHTA and CDR2 is FQGNSA. The CDR3 runs 14 residues. With 4 bases clipped from V and 3 bases from J, the junction kept 6 bases outside the gene matches. This CDR3 reads CASSYGSGLYEQYF. DNA for the CDR3: TGTGCCAGCAGCTACGGTAGCGGGCTCTACGAGCAGTACTTC. Full variable domain (remainder filled in from reference TRBV7-2 and TRBJ2-7): GAGVSQSPSNKVTEKGKDVELRCDPISGHTALYWYRQSLGQGLEFLIYFQGNSAPDKSGLPSDRFSAERTGGSVSTLTIQRTQQEDSAVYLCASSYGSGLYEQYFGPGTRLTVT.

In this sample, this clonotype turned up many times. The rearrangement uses TRBV7-2 and TRBJ1-6; 9 bases map to TRBD1. The V gene's germline CDR1 is SGHTA and CDR2 FQGNSA. CDR3 size: 16 residues. Unmatched junction bases numbered 4, after V lost 1 base and J lost 6 bases. CDR3 nucleotide sequence: TGTGCCAGCAGCTTAGAGGGACAGGGTTTTAATTCACCCCTCCACTTT. It translates to CASSLEGQGFNSPLHF.

The table lists this clonotype with many counts. The J gene is TRBJ1-1, the V gene TRBV27; perhaps TRBD1 as D (5 bases). The CDR3 runs to 16 residues. V lost 9 bases to trimming and J lost 3 bases, with 23 bases between them. The germline V gene has CDR1 MNHEY and CDR2 SMNVEV (reference sequence). CDR3 amino acids: CASRPRGGFGDTEAFF. DNA for the CDR3: TGTGCCAGTCGACCCCGGGGCGGATTCGGGGACACTGAAGCTTTCTTT.

This clonotype appeared many times. The V and J genes are TRBV30 and TRBJ2-7; D gene unclear. The V end was cut by 3 bases, the J end by 5 bases, with 8 bases between. Germline CDR1 reads GTSNPN; CDR2 reads SVGIG (reference sequence). The CDR3 runs 11 residues. Here the CDR3 reads CAWRLAHEQYF. In DNA form, the CDR3 reads TGTGCCTGGAGGTTGGCCCACGAGCAGTACTTC.

Worth noting for this clonotype: One end of the junction varies from germline; a read error may be responsible. The chain uses TRBV4-3 and TRBJ2-5, with a tentative D call TRBD1 (5 bases). The CDR3 spans 17 residues. Germline CDR1 reads LGHNA; CDR2 reads YSLEER. The CDR3 nucleotides read TGCGCCAGCAGCCAAGCTCGGTGGGGCGCCGGGCAAGAGACCCGGTACTTC. Its protein is CASSQARWGAGQETRYF.

The V call is TRBV30, the J call TRBJ1-5; 7 nucleotides align to TRBD1. Looked up from germline, CDR1 is GTSNPN and CDR2 is SVGIG (reference sequence). Trimming took 5 bases from V and 6 from J; bases not matched to a gene: 13. This CDR3 has 15 residues. The CDR3 DNA is TGTGCCTGGGGCCGGGGGACAGTTCACGCTCAGCCCCAGCATTTT. It translates to CAWGRGTVHAQPQHF.

This clonotype has more than one count but fewer than ten. The chain joins TRBV5-1 to TRBJ1-1, with unresolved D. The CDR3 is 14 amino acids. Germline-derived CDR1 and CDR2 are SGHRS and YFSETQ. V lost 0 bases to trimming and J lost 4 bases, with 10 bases between them. The CDR3 loop reads CASSLEGDATEAFF. The CDR3 nucleotides are TGCGCCAGCAGCTTGGAGGGTGATGCCACTGAAGCTTTCTTT.

This clonotype occurred a few times. The rearrangement uses TRBV2 and TRBJ1-1; 7 bases match TRBD1. The length of the CDR3 is 14 residues. Germline loops: CDR1 SNHLY, CDR2 FYNNEI. V dropped 6 bases and J dropped 4; count of bases not matched to a gene: 8. The CDR3 DNA sequence: TGTGCCAGCAGCCCCGACAGGGCGACCACTGAAGCTTTCTTT. Residues: CASSPDRATTEAFF. The full variable domain, its missing parts supplied by reference TRBV2 and TRBJ1-1, is EPEVTQTPSHQVTQMGQEVILRCVPISNHLYFYWYRQILGQKVEFLVSFYNNEISEKSEIFDDQFSVERPDGSNFTLKIRSTKLEDSAMYFCASSPDRATTEAFFGQGTRLTVV.

The chain joins TRBV12-3 or TRBV12-4 to TRBJ1-1; the D gene is possibly TRBD1 (5 bases). Trimming cost V 3 bases and J 1 base, with 12 bases left between them. The CDR3 runs 15 residues. As DNA, the CDR3 is TGTGCCAGCAGTTTTACCGGGACGGGGAACACTGAAGCTTTCTTT. This codes for CASSFTGTGNTEAFF.

This clonotype was seen many times. The chain joins TRBV15 to TRBJ1-4, with 8 nucleotides matching TRBD1. V was pared by 0 bases and J by 7 bases, with 7 bases of the junction left unmatched. The CDR3 consists of 16 residues. The germline V gene encodes CDR1 LNHNV and CDR2 YYDKDF (reference sequence). The CDR3: CATSRDPGQESEKLFF. The CDR3 DNA sequence: TGTGCCACCAGCAGAGATCCGGGACAGGAAAGTGAAAAACTGTTTTTT.

There are a few counts of this clonotype. The V call is TRBV6-2 or TRBV6-3, the J call TRBJ1-5; TRBD1 matches 10 bases. The ends lost 6 bases at V and 9 bases at J; junction bases unmatched: 20. Per the germline V gene, CDR1 is MNHEY and CDR2 is SVGEGT. The CDR3 has 18 residues. This CDR3 reads CASSTNNLWTGGDRPQHF. CDR3 in DNA: TGTGCCAGCAGCACAAACAACCTCTGGACAGGGGGGGACAGGCCCCAGCATTTT.

This clonotype was counted many times. The chain combines TRBV7-2 with TRBJ1-5; D is unresolved. V was shortened by 5 bases and J by 3 bases, with 5 bases between the two germline ends. The CDR3 consists of 12 residues. The V gene's germline CDR1 is SGHTA and CDR2 FQGNSA. CDR3 region: CASSPANQPQHF. The DNA for the CDR3 is TGTGCCAGCAGCCCGGCCAATCAGCCCCAGCATTTT.

CDR3 sequence (DNA): TGTGCCAGCAGTTTAAAGGGGGCCGGCTATGGCTACACCTTC. Translation: CASSLKGAGYGYTF. V is TRBV27 and J is TRBJ1-2; 7 nucleotides agree with TRBD1. Germline CDR1 and CDR2: MNHEY and SMNVEV (reference sequence). This CDR3 has 14 residues. The trim removed 2 bases at V and 4 bases at J, leaving 4 bases unmatched.

This clonotype was seen ten or more times. This chain joins TRBV11-2 and TRBJ2-5; no clear D gene. From germline, CDR1 is SGHAT and CDR2 FQNNGV. The CDR3 consists of 13 residues. V lost 1 base, J lost 2 bases, and 5 bases lay in between. The CDR3 loop is CASSLVQQETQYF. The CDR3 DNA reads as TGTGCCAGCAGCTTAGTCCAGCAAGAGACCCAGTACTTC.

The rearrangement joins TRBV7-8 to TRBJ1-5, with D possibly matching TRBD1 (5 bases). The V and J ends lost 1 base and 4 bases respectively, with 11 bases between them. The CDR3 covers 15 residues. Germline V lookup: CDR1 SGHVS, CDR2 FQNEAQ. The CDR3 is CASSLGGGRNQPQHF. The CDR3 nucleotides read TGTGCCAGCAGCTTAGGTGGGGGGAGGAATCAGCCCCAGCATTTT.

This clonotype was observed many times. This chain joins TRBV27 and TRBJ1-1; 7 bases fit TRBD1. This CDR3 has 14 amino acids. V was clipped by 8 bases and J by 5 bases; unmatched bases: 11. Looked up from germline, CDR1 is MNHEY and CDR2 is SMNVEV (reference sequence). In nucleotides, the CDR3 is TGTGCCAGCCAAAACAGGGGATTGGGGACTGAAGCTTTCTTT. Its protein product is CASQNRGLGTEAFF.

This clonotype occurred a few times. At one end the junction does not follow the germline gene, possibly because of a read error. The chain is built from TRBV9 and TRBJ2-5; D not resolved. The CDR3 has 14 amino acids. Germline CDR1 and CDR2: SGDLS and YYNGEE. The CDR3 loop reads CASNVVAVGETQYF. The CDR3 nucleotides are TGTGCCAGCAACGTAGTGGCAGTAGGTGAGACCCAGTACTTC. Together with reference TRBV9 and TRBJ2-5, the CDR3 gives the full variable domain: DSGVTQTPKHLITATGQRVTLRCSPRSGDLSVYWYQQSLDQGLQFLIQYYNGEERAKGNILERFSAQQFPDLHSELNLSSLELGDSALYFCASNVVAVGETQYFGPGTRLLVL.

There are a few counts of this clonotype. The V call is TRBV28, the J call TRBJ2-5; 9 bases agree with TRBD1. V was pared by 4 bases and J by 5 bases, with 14 bases of the junction left unmatched. The CDR3 loop spans 17 amino acids. From germline, CDR1 is MDHEN and CDR2 SYDVKM. CDR3 sequence reads: CASSSRTTGGRGETQYF. The CDR3 nucleotides read TGTGCCAGCAGTTCGCGAACGACAGGGGGGAGGGGGGAGACCCAGTACTTC.

There are many counts of this clonotype. This CDR3 reads CASSSPEGEGGYTF. Written as DNA, the CDR3 is TGTGCCAGCAGCTCTCCAGAGGGGGAAGGTGGCTACACCTTC. The V gene is TRBV7-3, the J gene TRBJ1-2; D might be TRBD1 (6 bases). Germline loops: CDR1 SGHTA, CDR2 FQGTGA. Trimming removed 4 bases from V and 7 bases from J, with 16 bases in between. The CDR3 is 14 amino acids.

This clonotype was recorded many times. The J gene is TRBJ2-5, the V gene TRBV7-2, with D unclear. Germline V gives CDR1 SGHTA, CDR2 FQGNSA. The ends were cut back, 3 bases at V and 4 bases at J, with 9 bases in the middle. The CDR3 consists of 13 residues. The CDR3 DNA sequence: TGTGCCAGCAGCTTGGTGGGGATAGAGACCCAGTACTTC. It translates to CASSLVGIETQYF.

This clonotype was picked up many times. V gene TRBV10-3 combines with J gene TRBJ1-1; maybe TRBD1 (5 bases). Per the germline V gene, CDR1 is ENHRY and CDR2 is SYGVKD. Trimming stripped 10 bases from V and 8 bases from J, with 23 bases between. CDR3 size: 14 residues. CDR3 sequence: CATRREGMAREAFF. CDR3 nucleotides: TGTGCCACACGAAGAGAGGGGATGGCCCGGGAAGCTTTCTTT.

This clonotype was found many times. This chain links TRBV28 with TRBJ1-2; D gene uncertain. The CDR3 covers 15 residues. V shed 2 bases and J shed 3 bases, with 13 bases lying between them. Looked up from germline, CDR1 is MDHEN and CDR2 is SYDVKM. CDR3 DNA sequence: TGTGCCAGCAGTTTAGGAATTGGACCCGACTATGGCTACACCTTC. Its protein product is CASSLGIGPDYGYTF.

This clonotype has only one observation. The J gene is TRBJ2-7, the V gene TRBV28; 13 positions match TRBD2. CDR3 size: 19 residues. Germline loops: CDR1 MDHEN, CDR2 SYDVKM. Germline trimming cut 2 bases from V and 4 bases from J; bases unmatched to any gene: 14. Here the CDR3 DNA reads TGTGCCAGCAGTTTAACGAAAAGAGTCGGACTAGCGGGAGCGTACGAGCAGTACTTC. Amino acids: CASSLTKRVGLAGAYEQYF.

This clonotype was recorded a few times. The chain joins TRBV15 to TRBJ1-1, with a tentative D call TRBD1 (5 bases). This CDR3 comprises 14 residues. Looked up from germline, CDR1 is LNHNV and CDR2 is YYDKDF (reference sequence). V lost 5 bases and J 0 bases, leaving 10 bases between the germline ends. The CDR3 bases are TGTGCCACCAGCCCAGGGAACATGAACACTGAAGCTTTCTTT. Translating it yields CATSPGNMNTEAFF.